This T cell receptor beta chain was obtained from a study of T cell responses to AZD1222 COVID-19 vaccine. On the study more broadly: Second-dose recipients at about 4 or about 12 weeks were treated as one pooled group.

About this clone itself: The antigen is undetermined.

Overall study results and limits: Females made up more of the donors, who were largely white British, and clonal diversity may have come out too low. Increases in Spike-specific TCR breadth and depth were seen after two AZD1222 doses.

The CDR3 is made up of 16 amino acids. Profiling relied on immunoSEQ multiplex PCR, and the TCRdb table lists in-frame clones only, not all of them. The table lists about 120,000 clones, about nine tenths of them singletons. The sequence was obtained from an adult in good health. The sample here was peripheral blood, taken on day 0 of AZD1222 vaccination. This sequence joins TRBV21-1 and TRBJ1-5; the table's D gene call, TRBD1, was not cross checked with the DNA. TRBV21-1 is recorded as a pseudogene. In nucleotides, the CDR3 is TGTGCCAGCAGCAACAGCCGCAGGGACAGATCAGAGCCCCAGCATTTT. Amino acids: CASSNSRRDRSEPQHF.